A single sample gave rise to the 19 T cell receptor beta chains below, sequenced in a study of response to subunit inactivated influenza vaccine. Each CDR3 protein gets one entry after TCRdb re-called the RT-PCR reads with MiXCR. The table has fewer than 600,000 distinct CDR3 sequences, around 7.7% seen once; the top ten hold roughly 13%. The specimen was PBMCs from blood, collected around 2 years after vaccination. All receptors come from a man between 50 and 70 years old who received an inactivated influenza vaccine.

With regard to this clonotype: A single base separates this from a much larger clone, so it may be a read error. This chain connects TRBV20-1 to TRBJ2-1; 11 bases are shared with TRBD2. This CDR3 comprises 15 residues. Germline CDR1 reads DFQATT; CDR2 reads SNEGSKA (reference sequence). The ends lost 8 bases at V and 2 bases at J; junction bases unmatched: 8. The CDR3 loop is CSSIPSGGPYNEQFF. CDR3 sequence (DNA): TGCAGTTCTATTCCTAGCGGGGGGCCCTACAATGAGCAGTTCTTC.

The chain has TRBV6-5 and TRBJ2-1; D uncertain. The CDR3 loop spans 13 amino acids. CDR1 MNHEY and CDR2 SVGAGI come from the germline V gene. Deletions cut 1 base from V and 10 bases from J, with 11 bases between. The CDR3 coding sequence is TGTGCCAGCAGTTACTTTAACGCCGGGGAGCAGTTCTTC. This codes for CASSYFNAGEQFF.

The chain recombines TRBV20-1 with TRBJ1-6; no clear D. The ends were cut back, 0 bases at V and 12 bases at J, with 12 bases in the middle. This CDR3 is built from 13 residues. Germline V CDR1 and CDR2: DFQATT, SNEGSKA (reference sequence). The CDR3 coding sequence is TGCAGTGCTAGAGATCAGAATGGGAAACCCCTCCACTTT. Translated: CSARDQNGKPLHF.

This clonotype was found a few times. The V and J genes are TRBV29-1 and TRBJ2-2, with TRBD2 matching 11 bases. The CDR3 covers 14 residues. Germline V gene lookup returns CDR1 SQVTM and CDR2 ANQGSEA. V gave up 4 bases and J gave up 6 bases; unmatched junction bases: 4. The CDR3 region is CSVGLAGGSGELFF. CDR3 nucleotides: TGCAGCGTTGGGCTAGCGGGAGGCTCCGGGGAGCTGTTTTTT.

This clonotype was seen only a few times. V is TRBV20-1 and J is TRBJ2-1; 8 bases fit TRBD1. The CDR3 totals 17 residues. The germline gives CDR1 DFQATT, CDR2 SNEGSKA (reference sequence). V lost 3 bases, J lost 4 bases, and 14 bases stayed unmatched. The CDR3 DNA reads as TGCAGTGCTAGGAAACCGGGACAGGCCGAACTTTACAATGAGCAGTTCTTC. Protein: CSARKPGQAELYNEQFF.

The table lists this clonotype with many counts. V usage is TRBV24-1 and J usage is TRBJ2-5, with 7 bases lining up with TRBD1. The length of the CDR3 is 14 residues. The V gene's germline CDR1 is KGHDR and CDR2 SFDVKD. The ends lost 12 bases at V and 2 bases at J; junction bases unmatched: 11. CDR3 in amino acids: CASSGRGSQETQYF. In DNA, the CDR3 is TGTGCCTCCTCCGGCAGGGGGAGTCAAGAGACCCAGTACTTC.

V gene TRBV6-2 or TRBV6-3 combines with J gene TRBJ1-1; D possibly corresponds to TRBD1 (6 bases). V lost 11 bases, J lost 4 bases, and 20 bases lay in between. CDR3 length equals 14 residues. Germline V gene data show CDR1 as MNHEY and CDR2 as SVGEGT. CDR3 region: CASTTGARVTEAFF. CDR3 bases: TGTGCCTCGACCACGGGGGCGCGGGTCACTGAAGCTTTCTTT.

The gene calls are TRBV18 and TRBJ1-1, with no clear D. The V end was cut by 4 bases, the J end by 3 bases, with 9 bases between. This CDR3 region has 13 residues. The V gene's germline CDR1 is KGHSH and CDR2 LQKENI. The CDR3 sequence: CASSQSYDTEAFF. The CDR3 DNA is TGTGCCAGCTCACAAAGCTACGACACTGAAGCTTTCTTT.

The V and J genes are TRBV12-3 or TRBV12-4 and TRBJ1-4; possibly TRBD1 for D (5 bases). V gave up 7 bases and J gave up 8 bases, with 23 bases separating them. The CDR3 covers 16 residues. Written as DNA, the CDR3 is TGTGCCAGCACCCCCGGGTTAGGGGCGGGTAGGGAAAAACTGTTTTTT. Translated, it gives CASTPGLGAGREKLFF.

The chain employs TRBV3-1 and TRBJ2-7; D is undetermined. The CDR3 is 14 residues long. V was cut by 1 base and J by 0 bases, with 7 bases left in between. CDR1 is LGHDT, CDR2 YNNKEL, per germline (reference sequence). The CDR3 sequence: CASSQGPSSYEQYF. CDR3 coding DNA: TGTGCCAGCAGCCAAGGGCCTAGCTCCTACGAGCAGTACTTC.

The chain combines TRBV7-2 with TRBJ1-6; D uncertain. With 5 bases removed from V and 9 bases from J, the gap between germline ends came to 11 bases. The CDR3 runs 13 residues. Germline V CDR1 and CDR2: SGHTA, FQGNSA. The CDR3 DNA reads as TGTGCCAGCAGCACTCCCAGTGGTTCACCCCTCCACTTT. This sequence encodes CASSTPSGSPLHF.

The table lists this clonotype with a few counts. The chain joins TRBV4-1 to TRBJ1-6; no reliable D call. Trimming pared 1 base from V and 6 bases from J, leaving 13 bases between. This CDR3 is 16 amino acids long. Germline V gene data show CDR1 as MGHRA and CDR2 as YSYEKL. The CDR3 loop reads CASSQGYRTVNSPLHF. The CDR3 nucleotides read TGCGCCAGCAGCCAAGGCTACCGGACGGTTAATTCACCCCTCCACTTT.

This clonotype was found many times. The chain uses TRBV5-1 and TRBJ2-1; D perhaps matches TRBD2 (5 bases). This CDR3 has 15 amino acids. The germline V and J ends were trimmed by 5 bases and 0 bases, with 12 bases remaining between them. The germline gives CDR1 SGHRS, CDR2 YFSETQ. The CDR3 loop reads CASRGVRDSYNEQFF. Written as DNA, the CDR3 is TGCGCCAGCAGGGGCGTTCGGGACTCCTACAATGAGCAGTTCTTC.

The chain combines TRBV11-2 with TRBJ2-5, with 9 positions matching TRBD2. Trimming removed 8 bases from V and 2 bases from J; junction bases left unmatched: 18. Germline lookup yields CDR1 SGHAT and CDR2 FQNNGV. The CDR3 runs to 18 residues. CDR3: CASRRNGRSGGPQETQYF. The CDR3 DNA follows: TGTGCCAGCCGGAGAAACGGGAGAAGCGGGGGGCCGCAAGAGACCCAGTACTTC.

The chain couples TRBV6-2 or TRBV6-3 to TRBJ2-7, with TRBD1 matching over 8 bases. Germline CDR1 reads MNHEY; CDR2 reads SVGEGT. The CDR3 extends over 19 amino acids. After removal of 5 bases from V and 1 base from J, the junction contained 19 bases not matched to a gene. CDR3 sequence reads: CASSRTGTGTEIVSYEQYF. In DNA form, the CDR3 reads TGTGCCAGCAGTCGAACCGGGACAGGCACGGAGATAGTATCCTACGAGCAGTACTTC.

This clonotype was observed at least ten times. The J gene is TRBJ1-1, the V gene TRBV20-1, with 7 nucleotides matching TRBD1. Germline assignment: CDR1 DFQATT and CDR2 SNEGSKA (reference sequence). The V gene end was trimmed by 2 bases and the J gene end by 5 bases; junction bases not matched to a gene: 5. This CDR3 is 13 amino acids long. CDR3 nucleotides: TGCAGTGCTAGACGACAGGGCCTGACTGAAGCTTTCTTT. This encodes CSARRQGLTEAFF.

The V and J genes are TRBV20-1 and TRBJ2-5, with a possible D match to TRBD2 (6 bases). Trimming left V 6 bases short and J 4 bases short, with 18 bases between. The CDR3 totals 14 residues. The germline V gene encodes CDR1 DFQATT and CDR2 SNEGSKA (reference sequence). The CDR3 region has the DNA TGCAGTGCCAACCGTGGGGGACTCGCAGAGACCCAGTACTTC. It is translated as CSANRGGLAETQYF.

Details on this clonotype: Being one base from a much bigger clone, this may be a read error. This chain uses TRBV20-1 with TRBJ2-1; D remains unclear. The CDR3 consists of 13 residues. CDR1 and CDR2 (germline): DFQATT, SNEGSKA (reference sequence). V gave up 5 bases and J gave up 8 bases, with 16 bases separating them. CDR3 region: CSAEPWTDDEQFF. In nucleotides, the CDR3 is TGCAGTGCTGAACCTTGGACGGACGATGAGCAGTTCTTC.

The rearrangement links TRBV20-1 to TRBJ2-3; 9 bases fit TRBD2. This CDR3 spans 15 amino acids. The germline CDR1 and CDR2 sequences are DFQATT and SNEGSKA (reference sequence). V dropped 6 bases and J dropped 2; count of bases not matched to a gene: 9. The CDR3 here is CSAHKRGAYTDTQYF. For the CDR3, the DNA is TGCAGTGCCCACAAGCGGGGGGCATACACAGATACGCAGTATTTT.